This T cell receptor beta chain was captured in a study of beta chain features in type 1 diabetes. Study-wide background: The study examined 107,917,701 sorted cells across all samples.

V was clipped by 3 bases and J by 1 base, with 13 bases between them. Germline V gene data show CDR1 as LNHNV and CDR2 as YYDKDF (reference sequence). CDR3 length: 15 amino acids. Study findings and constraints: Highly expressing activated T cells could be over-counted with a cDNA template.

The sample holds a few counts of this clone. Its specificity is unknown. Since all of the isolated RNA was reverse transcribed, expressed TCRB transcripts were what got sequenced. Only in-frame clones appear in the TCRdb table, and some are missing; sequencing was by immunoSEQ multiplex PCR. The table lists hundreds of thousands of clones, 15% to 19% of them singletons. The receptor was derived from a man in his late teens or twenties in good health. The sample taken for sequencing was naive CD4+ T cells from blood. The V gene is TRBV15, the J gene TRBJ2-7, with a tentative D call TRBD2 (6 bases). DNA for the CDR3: TGTGCCACCAGCAGCGGCGGGATAAGGTCCTACGAGCAGTACTTC. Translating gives CATSSGGIRSYEQYF.